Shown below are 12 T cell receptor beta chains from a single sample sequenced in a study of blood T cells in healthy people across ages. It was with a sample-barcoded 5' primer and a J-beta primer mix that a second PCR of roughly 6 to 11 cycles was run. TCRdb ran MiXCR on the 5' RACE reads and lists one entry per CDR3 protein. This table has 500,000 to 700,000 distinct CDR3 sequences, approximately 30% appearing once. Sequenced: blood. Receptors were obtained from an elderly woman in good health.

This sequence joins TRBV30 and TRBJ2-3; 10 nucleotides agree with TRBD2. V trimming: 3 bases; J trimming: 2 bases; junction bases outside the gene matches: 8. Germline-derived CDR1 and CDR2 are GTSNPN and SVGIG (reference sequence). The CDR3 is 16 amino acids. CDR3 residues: CAWRDRAGGPTDTQYF. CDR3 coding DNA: TGTGCCTGGAGGGACCGAGCGGGGGGGCCCACAGATACGCAGTATTTT.

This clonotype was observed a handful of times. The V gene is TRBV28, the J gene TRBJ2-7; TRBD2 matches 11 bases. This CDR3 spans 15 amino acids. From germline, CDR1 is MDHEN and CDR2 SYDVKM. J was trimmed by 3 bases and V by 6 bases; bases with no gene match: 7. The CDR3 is CASSPSGGNLYEQYF. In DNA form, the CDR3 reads TGTGCCAGCAGCCCTAGCGGGGGGAACCTCTACGAGCAGTACTTC.

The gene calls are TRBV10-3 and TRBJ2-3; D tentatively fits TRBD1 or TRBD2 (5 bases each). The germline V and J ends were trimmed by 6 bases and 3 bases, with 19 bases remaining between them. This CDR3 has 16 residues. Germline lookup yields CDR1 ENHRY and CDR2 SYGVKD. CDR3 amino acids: CAISDPRAEGTDTQYF. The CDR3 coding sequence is TGTGCCATCAGCGATCCCCGAGCTGAGGGGACAGATACGCAGTATTTT.

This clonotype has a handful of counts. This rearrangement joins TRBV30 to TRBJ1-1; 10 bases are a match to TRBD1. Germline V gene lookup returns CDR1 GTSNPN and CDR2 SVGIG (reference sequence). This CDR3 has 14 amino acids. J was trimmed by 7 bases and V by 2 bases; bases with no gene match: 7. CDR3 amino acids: CAWSFSTGGDEAFF. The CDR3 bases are TGTGCCTGGAGTTTCTCGACAGGGGGCGATGAAGCTTTCTTT. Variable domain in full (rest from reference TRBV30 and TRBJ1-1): SQTIHQWPATLVQPVGSPLSLECTVEGTSNPNLYWYRQAAGRGLQLLFYSVGIGQISSEVPQNLSASRPQDRQFILSSKKLLLSDSGFYLCAWSFSTGGDEAFFGQGTRLTVV.

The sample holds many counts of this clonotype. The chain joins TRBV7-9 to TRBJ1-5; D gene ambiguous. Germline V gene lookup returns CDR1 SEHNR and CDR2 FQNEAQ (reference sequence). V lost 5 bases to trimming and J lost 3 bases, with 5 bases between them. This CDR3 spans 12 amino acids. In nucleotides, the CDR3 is TGTGCCAGCAGCCCCTACAATCAGCCCCAGCATTTT. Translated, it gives CASSPYNQPQHF.

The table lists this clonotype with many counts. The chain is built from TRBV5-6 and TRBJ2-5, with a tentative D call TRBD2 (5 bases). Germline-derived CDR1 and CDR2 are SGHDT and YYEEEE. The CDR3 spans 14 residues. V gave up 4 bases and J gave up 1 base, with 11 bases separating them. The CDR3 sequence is CASSPKGAQETQYF. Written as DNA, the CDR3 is TGTGCCAGCAGCCCTAAGGGAGCCCAAGAGACCCAGTACTTC.

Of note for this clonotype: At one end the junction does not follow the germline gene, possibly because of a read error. The CDR3 DNA reads TGCAGCGCTAGAGTCAGGCGGGCGAGCTCCTACAATGAGCAGTTCTTC. This sequence encodes CSARVRRASSYNEQFF. The chain employs TRBV20-1 and TRBJ2-1; tentative D call: TRBD2 (5 bases). Germline lookup yields CDR1 DFQATT and CDR2 SNEGSKA (reference sequence). The CDR3 totals 16 residues.

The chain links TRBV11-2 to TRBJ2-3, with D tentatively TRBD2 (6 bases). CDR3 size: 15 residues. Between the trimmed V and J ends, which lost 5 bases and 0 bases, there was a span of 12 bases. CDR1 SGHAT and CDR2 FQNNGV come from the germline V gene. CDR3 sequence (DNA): TGTGCCAGCAGCGGGTTGCGGGGAAGCACAGATACGCAGTATTTT. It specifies CASSGLRGSTDTQYF.

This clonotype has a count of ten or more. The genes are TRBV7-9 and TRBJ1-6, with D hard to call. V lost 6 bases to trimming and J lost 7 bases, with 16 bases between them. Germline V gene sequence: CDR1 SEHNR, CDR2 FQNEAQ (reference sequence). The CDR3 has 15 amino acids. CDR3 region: CASRLGAGENSPLHF. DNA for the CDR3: TGTGCCAGCAGGTTGGGTGCCGGGGAAAATTCACCCCTCCACTTT.

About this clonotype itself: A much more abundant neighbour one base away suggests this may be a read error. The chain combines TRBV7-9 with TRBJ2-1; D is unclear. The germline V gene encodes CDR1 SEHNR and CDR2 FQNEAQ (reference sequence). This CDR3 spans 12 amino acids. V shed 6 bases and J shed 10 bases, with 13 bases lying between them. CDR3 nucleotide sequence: TGTGCCAGCAGTCCCGTGGGGTACGAGCAGTTCTTC. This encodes CASSPVGYEQFF.

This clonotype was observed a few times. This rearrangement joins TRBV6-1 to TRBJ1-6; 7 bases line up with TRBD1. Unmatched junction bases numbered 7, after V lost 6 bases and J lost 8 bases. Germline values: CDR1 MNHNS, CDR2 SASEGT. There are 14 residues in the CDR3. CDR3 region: CASRGDSLYSPLHF. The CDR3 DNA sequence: TGTGCCAGCAGAGGGGACAGTTTATATTCACCCCTCCACTTT.

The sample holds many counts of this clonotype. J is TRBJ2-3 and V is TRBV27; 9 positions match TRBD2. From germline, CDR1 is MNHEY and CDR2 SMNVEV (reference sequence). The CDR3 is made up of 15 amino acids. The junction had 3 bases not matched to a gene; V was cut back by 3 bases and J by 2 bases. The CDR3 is CASSLGLALTDTQYF. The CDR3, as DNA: TGTGCCAGCAGTTTGGGACTAGCCCTCACAGATACGCAGTATTTT.